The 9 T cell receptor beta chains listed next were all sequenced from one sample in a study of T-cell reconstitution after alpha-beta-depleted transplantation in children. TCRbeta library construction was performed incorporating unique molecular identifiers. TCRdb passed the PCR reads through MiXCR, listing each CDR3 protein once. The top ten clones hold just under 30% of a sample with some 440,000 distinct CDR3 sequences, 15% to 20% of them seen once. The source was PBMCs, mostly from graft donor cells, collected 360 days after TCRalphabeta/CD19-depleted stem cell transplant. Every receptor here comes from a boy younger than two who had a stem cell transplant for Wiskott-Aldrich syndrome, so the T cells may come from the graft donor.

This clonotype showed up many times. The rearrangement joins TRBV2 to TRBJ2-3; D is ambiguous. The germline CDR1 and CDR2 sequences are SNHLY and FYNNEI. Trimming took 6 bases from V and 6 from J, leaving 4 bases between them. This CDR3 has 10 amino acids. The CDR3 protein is CASRGDTQYF. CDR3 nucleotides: TGTGCCAGCAGGGGGGATACGCAGTATTTT.

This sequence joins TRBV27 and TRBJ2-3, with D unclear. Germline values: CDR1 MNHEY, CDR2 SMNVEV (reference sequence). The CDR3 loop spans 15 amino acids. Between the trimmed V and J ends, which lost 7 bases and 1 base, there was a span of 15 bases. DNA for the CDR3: TGTGCCAGCACCAAATATGAGGCGGGCACAGATACGCAGTATTTT. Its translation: CASTKYEAGTDTQYF.

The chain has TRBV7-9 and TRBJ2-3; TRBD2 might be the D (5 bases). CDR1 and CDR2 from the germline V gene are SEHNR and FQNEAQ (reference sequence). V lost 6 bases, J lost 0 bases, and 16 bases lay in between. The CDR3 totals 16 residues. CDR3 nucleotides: TGTGCCAGCAGGCGAACTAGTGAAAGTAGCACAGATACGCAGTATTTT. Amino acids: CASRRTSESSTDTQYF. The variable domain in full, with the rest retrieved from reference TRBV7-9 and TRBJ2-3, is DTGVSQNPRHKITKRGQNVTFRCDPISEHNRLYWYRQTLGQGPEFLTYFQNEAQLEKSRLLSDRFSAERPKGSFSTLEIQRTEQGDSAMYLCASRRTSESSTDTQYFGPGTRLTVL.

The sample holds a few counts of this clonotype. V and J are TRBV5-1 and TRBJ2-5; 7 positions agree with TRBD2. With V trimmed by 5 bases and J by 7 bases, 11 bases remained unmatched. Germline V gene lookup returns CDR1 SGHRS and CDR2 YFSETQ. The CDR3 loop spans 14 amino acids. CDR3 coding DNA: TGCGCCAGCAGGACTAGCCACGAAAGAGGGACCCAGTACTTC. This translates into CASRTSHERGTQYF.

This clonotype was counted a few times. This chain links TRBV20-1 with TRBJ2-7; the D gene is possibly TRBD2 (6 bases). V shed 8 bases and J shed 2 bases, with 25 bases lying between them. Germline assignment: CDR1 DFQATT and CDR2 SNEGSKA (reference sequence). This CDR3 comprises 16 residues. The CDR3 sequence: CSTLTPLGGPTYEQYF. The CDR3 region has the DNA TGCAGTACCCTTACGCCTTTGGGAGGCCCAACCTACGAGCAGTACTTC.

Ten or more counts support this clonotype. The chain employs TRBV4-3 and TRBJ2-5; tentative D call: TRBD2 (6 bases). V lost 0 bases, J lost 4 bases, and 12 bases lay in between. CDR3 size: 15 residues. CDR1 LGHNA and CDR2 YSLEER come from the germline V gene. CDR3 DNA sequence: TGCGCCAGCAGCCAAGATAGGAGGGGAGGAGAGACCCAGTACTTC. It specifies CASSQDRRGGETQYF.

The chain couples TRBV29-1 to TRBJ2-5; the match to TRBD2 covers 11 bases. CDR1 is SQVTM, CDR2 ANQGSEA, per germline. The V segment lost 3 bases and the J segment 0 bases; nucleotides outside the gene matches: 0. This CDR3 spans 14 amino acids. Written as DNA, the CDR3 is TGCAGCGTTGATAGCGGGAGGGACCAAGAGACCCAGTACTTC. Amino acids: CSVDSGRDQETQYF.

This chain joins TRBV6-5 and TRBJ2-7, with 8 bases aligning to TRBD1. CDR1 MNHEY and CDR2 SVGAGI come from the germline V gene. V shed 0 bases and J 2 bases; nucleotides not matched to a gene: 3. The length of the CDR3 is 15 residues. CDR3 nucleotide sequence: TGTGCCAGCAGTTACTCCCGGACAGGGACCTACGAGCAGTACTTC. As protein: CASSYSRTGTYEQYF.

CDR3 DNA: TGTGCCAGCAAAAGCCTGACATACGAGCAGTACTTC. Translating gives CASKSLTYEQYF. The V gene is TRBV6-5, the J gene TRBJ2-7; no clear D. Germline CDR1 reads MNHEY; CDR2 reads SVGAGI. The CDR3 length is 12 residues. Trimming removed 7 bases at V and 4 bases at J, with 11 bases between.